This T cell receptor (beta chain) was retrieved from a study of blood T cell repertoires in COVID-19. About the study: The analysed material was cDNA or gDNA that came from T cells, B-cell-depleted T cells, or PBMCs.

Unmatched junction bases numbered 9, after V lost 6 bases and J lost 5 bases. Germline V gives CDR1 MDHEN, CDR2 SYDVKM. CDR3 length: 16 residues. Method: immunoSEQ multiplex PCR; TCRdb's copy keeps in-frame clones and lacks some. The table records 150,000 to 200,000 clones, 70% to 85% of them present only once. Study members were between roughly 18 and 100 years old and lived in around 24 US regions. Two negative PCRs, clearance, or symptom resolution characterized the recovered Cohort 3 donors. The TCR sequence derives from a woman aged 50 to 60 who had recovered from COVID-19. V is TRBV28 and J is TRBJ2-1; TRBD2 matches 11 bases. Sequencing was done on a sample of PBMCs or T cells enriched from blood (not recorded which). In nucleotides, the CDR3 is TGTGCCAGCAGAGTTATCGGGACTAGCGGCGACAATGAGCAGTTCTTC. Translation: CASRVIGTSGDNEQFF.